The source of this T cell receptor (beta chain) is a study of blood T cell repertoires in COVID-19. Study-level information: Samples taken during acute and convalescent COVID-19 were collected in the United States, Italy and Spain. Sources were T cells, B-cell-depleted T cells, or PBMCs; the material itself was cDNA or gDNA.

During active infection, Seattle patients enrolled and were then monitored through disease. Germline values: CDR1 GTSNPN, CDR2 SVGIG (reference sequence). The length of the CDR3 is 14 residues. Trimming left V 0 bases short and J 5 bases short, with 11 bases between. Original analysis: Reference gene primers were amplified, and this amplification served to estimate nucleated cell counts. Assay: immunoSEQ multiplex PCR; the TCRdb copy retains only in-frame clones and omits some. The V and J calls and clone size were taken over from that table, and D and trimming were inferred from the DNA. The profile shows nearly 70,000 clones, roughly 90% of them singletons.

The chain links TRBV30 to TRBJ1-5, with D perhaps matching TRBD1 (5 bases). The sample comprised peripheral blood. The TCR originated in a man in his forties with COVID-19, enrolled during active disease. CDR3 residues: CAWSVHGAHQPQHF. The CDR3 DNA sequence: TGTGCCTGGAGTGTACATGGGGCGCATCAGCCCCAGCATTTT.